This TCR beta chain was documented in a study of shared clonotypes between healthy human individuals. Study-level points and caveats: Generally, naive subsets came out with larger estimated richness than memory subsets.

The input for sorted-subset replicate PCRs was approximately 200 ng DNA, tens of thousands of T cell genomes. The table came from immunoSEQ multiplex PCR; TCRdb's copy has only in-frame clones and leaves some out. Of around 690,000 clones in the sample, 90% were seen once. With respect to this clone: The antigen remains undetermined.

The sequenced sample consisted of memory CD8+ T cells from PBMCs. Subset denoted: CD45RO+ cells pooled with CCR7-negative TemRA cells. This receptor was identified in a man aged 18 to 35 in good health. Some clones in this sample may be carry-over from other donors' samples.

CDR3 nucleotide sequence: TGTGCCAGCAGCCCGTCGGACAGGGGGCTCTACGAGCAGTACTTC. Its protein product is CASSPSDRGLYEQYF. This rearrangement joins TRBV7-2 to TRBJ2-7; TRBD1 aligns across 11 bases. V lost 5 bases to trimming and J lost 3 bases; unmatched junction nucleotides: 6. CDR1 SGHTA and CDR2 FQGNSA come from the germline V gene. There are 15 residues in the CDR3. Variable domain in full (rest from reference TRBV7-2 and TRBJ2-7): GAGVSQSPSNKVTEKGKDVELRCDPISGHTALYWYRQSLGQGLEFLIYFQGNSAPDKSGLPSDRFSAERTGGSVSTLTIQRTQQEDSAVYLCASSPSDRGLYEQYFGPGTRLTVT.